This T cell receptor beta chain emerged from a study of Graves' ophthalmopathy and Graves' hyperthyroidism (dated by TCRdb to 2016 to 2019). About the study as a whole: Stable hyperthyroidism was defined as no progression to ophthalmopathy within 18 months of follow-up. The study used signatures of the TCR beta repertoire to tell Graves' ophthalmopathy apart from Graves' hyperthyroidism and to predict which patients would progress to ophthalmopathy. In total, around 130 blood samples were TCR-sequenced: around 42 ophthalmopathy, some 75 hyperthyroidism and 17 hyperthyroidism-to-ophthalmopathy patients. To explore V-J signatures distinguishing ophthalmopathy from hyperthyroidism, a discovery set of 100 patients (fewer than 45 ophthalmopathy, around 55 stable hyperthyroidism) was enrolled. An independent validation cohort was composed of some 18 hyperthyroidism patients and more than 15 patients who later progressed from hyperthyroidism to ophthalmopathy. In roughly six hyperthyroidism patients, the T-cell repertoire of thyroid tissue was compared with the T-cell repertoire of blood. Once sampling was done, hyperthyroidism patients were given methimazole at a starting dose of 30 mg daily, while ophthalmopathy patients were given high-dose intravenous methylprednisolone. Beyond this particular receptor, the publication reports: No statistical method was used to set the sample size in advance, and the investigators knew which group each participant was assigned to. In cross-validation, the 13-signature model distinguished ophthalmopathy from stable hyperthyroidism with 87.88% sensitivity and around 84% specificity, while in the test set the corresponding values were approximately 80% and 75%. In validation, the model predicted ophthalmopathy progression with 55% to 71% sensitivity and roughly 72% specificity; some twelve predicted patients were CT-confirmed with GO in a median of approximately 6.5 months. Most expanded thyroid clonotypes with a frequency above 0.001 also appeared in blood, which suggests that blood repertoires may reflect the immune response in the thyroid.

Hyperthyroidism patients were newly diagnosed, with disease duration under 2 months, and aged 18 to 65 years. Anyone with other autoimmune diseases, uncontrolled infections, pregnancy or lactation was excluded from the study. Diagnosis relied on clinical symptoms, serum thyroxine, TRAb, thyroid ultrasound and orbital computed tomography. Total RNA was extracted using Trizol reagent, and RNA quality was checked on an Agilent 2100 Bioanalyzer. The CDR3 has 11 amino acids, counting the end cysteine and phenylalanine. Only the CDR3 DNA stays, 33 bases, in frame from base 1. CDR1 and CDR2 (SQVTM, ANQGSEA) derive from the germline V gene. Cut back by 6 bases and 7 bases, the V and J ends lie 13 bases apart. Comment on this clonotype: Its cognate antigen has yet to be identified. No clone much larger than this one lies a single base away; base qualities are absent.

For repertoire sequencing, TCR beta CDR3 regions were amplified from RNA transcripts. HTBI primers and the Qiagen OneStep RT-PCR kit were used in a first-round RT-PCR, which was followed by a second-round multiplex PCR, size selection and purification. The libraries underwent paired-end sequencing with 100 bp reads on an Illumina HiSeq2000. The study's processing was this. SOAPnuke was used for read processing, and reads with adapters, uncalled bases, a mean Phred below 15, or no exact constant-primer or identifier match were discarded. High-quality paired reads were merged with COPE v1.2.5. Clonotypes were defined as unique nucleotide sequences and were aligned to IMGT TRB V, D and J references using MiTCR v1.1. The analysis was limited to V-J combinations with a frequency above 0.0001, which together covered 98% to 99.2% of repertoires. A TCR clonal expansion and chaos score per V-J combination was defined as the ratio of F50 clonal expansion to chaos observed in the TCRdist matrix. Welch's t-statistics and random forest were used to reduce the features to approximately 13 V-J combinations, which were then used as input to a naive Bayes classifier. The Morisita-Horn index was used to measure how similar the thyroid and blood repertoires were. TCRdb reworked the public reads: Q25 trimming with fastp, MiXCR clone assembly, productive beta chains retained. CDR3 protein duplicates are merged, each entry listing the most common genes and DNA. In this record, the V and J calls reflect TCRdb's handling and not the investigators' own analysis. This sample holds 900,000 to 1,200,000 distinct CDR3 sequences; around a third were observed only once. 8.5% to 14% of the sample rests with the top ten.

Material for sequencing was peripheral blood or thyroid tissue (not recorded which). The receptor's source is an adult man with Graves' hyperthyroidism. Recombination connected TRBV29-1 to TRBJ2-7, with the identity of the D gene unclear. The DNA sequence is TGCAGCGTCTTCACCTACAATGAGCAGTACTTC. Its product reads: CSVFTYNEQYF.